These 30 T cell receptor beta chains share one sample of origin, sequenced in a study of vaccination and CD4 T cells after COVID-19. Stated treatment: approximately nine-day PBMC culture with coronavirus spike peptide pools or control peptides (ViraFEST assay). Sequenced with the Oncomine TCR Beta short-read assay was DNA taken from cultured CD4+ T cells. TCRdb used MiXCR to reprocess the PCR reads, holding one entry per CDR3 protein. Of about 20,000 distinct CDR3 sequences listed, approximately 49% are singletons. Their antigens remain unidentified. The sequenced sample was CD4+ T cells from blood, cultured in vitro. These receptors came from a human donor who had recovered from COVID-19.

A single count supports this clonotype. The chain is built from TRBV20-1 and TRBJ1-5; TRBD1 is a possible D gene (5 bases). V was cut by 3 bases and J by 3 bases, with 12 bases left in between. There are 14 residues in the CDR3. Germline V gene sequence: CDR1 DFQATT, CDR2 SNEGSKA (reference sequence). CDR3 bases: TGCAGTGCTAGCCCCAGGGCGGACAATCAGCCCCAGCATTTT. Its protein product is CSASPRADNQPQHF.

This clonotype has just a few counts. CDR3 protein: CASSPVSYQPQHF. The DNA of the CDR3 is TGTGCCAGTAGTCCGGTATCCTACCAGCCCCAGCATTTT. This chain joins TRBV19 and TRBJ1-5; D is unresolved. Trimming pared 5 bases from V and 7 bases from J, leaving 12 bases between. The CDR3 extends over 13 amino acids. Germline V gene sequence: CDR1 LNHDA, CDR2 SQIVND (reference sequence).

The chain joins TRBV7-8 to TRBJ2-5; weak D call: TRBD2 (6 bases). This CDR3 contains 12 residues. V was shortened by 5 bases and J by 5 bases, with 9 bases between the two germline ends. Germline-derived CDR1 and CDR2 are SGHVS and FQNEAQ. The CDR3 region is CASSRGWETQYF. CDR3 in DNA: TGTGCCAGCAGCCGGGGGTGGGAGACCCAGTACTTC.

The J gene is TRBJ2-7, the V gene TRBV4-1, with TRBD2 identical over 8 bases. The CDR3 loop spans 18 amino acids. J lost 0 bases, V lost 4 bases, and 14 bases had no gene match. Germline V lookup: CDR1 MGHRA, CDR2 YSYEKL. Written as DNA, the CDR3 is TGCGCCAGCAGCCCAGGGGCTAGCGGGTCAACTCTCTCCTACGAGCAGTACTTC. Protein product: CASSPGASGSTLSYEQYF.

The chain is built from TRBV3-1 and TRBJ1-6, with no clear D. The CDR3 loop spans 16 amino acids. Germline loops: CDR1 LGHDT, CDR2 YNNKEL (reference sequence). V was trimmed by 4 bases and J by 8 bases, leaving 18 bases between them. The DNA for the CDR3 is TGTGCCAGCAGCCGAGGTGGTTGGGCTGTTGATTCACCCCTCCACTTT. Translated, it gives CASSRGGWAVDSPLHF.

The chain joins TRBV7-2 to TRBJ1-6, with D hard to call. This CDR3 spans 13 amino acids. CDR1 and CDR2 from the germline V gene are SGHTA and FQGNSA. V was clipped by 6 bases and J by 7 bases, with 10 bases between them. The CDR3 DNA follows: TGTGCCAGCAGTCCCGACCCAAATTCACCCCTCCACTTT. Translation: CASSPDPNSPLHF.

This clonotype was detected only a few times. The gene calls are TRBV20-1 and TRBJ2-5; TRBD2 agrees at 9 bases. The CDR3 length is 15 residues. Germline assignment: CDR1 DFQATT and CDR2 SNEGSKA (reference sequence). The trim removed 5 bases at V and 5 bases at J, leaving 12 bases unmatched. The CDR3 reads CSAPGREGIPETQYF. DNA for the CDR3: TGCAGTGCTCCAGGGCGGGAGGGCATTCCGGAGACCCAGTACTTC.

The CDR3 coding sequence is TGCGCCAGCAGCCAACATGGACAGGGAAGGACCGGGGAGCTGTTTTTT. Protein: CASSQHGQGRTGELFF. J is TRBJ2-2 and V is TRBV4-3; 8 bases match TRBD1. The CDR3 is 16 residues long. The V and J ends lost 2 bases and 5 bases, in that order; junction bases with no gene match: 7. The germline V gene has CDR1 LGHNA and CDR2 YSLEER.

This chain uses TRBV15 with TRBJ1-4, with TRBD1 matching over 7 bases. Germline assignment: CDR1 LNHNV and CDR2 YYDKDF (reference sequence). The CDR3 spans 15 residues. V trimming: 1 base; J trimming: 3 bases; junction bases outside the gene matches: 2. CDR3 loop: CATSRAGGANEKLFF. CDR3 DNA: TGTGCCACCAGCAGAGCAGGGGGGGCTAATGAAAAACTGTTTTTT.

This chain uses TRBV27 with TRBJ1-2, with D perhaps TRBD1 (6 bases). The CDR3 covers 14 residues. V was trimmed by 6 bases and J by 1 base, leaving 12 bases between them. From germline, CDR1 is MNHEY and CDR2 SMNVEV (reference sequence). The CDR3 DNA reads as TGTGCCAGCAGACCGGACAGTTTTAACTATGGCTACACCTTC. Protein product: CASRPDSFNYGYTF.

This clonotype appeared a few times. The V and J genes are TRBV7-2 and TRBJ1-2; the D gene is possibly TRBD1 (6 bases). CDR1 and CDR2 from the germline V gene are SGHTA and FQGNSA. V shed 1 base and J shed 5 bases, with 14 bases lying between them. The CDR3 sequence is 15 residues long. In DNA, the CDR3 is TGTGCCAGCAGCTTAGGCGAGGGGGTTTCTTATGGCTACACCTTC. Protein: CASSLGEGVSYGYTF. The full variable domain, its missing parts supplied by reference TRBV7-2 and TRBJ1-2, is GAGVSQSPSNKVTEKGKDVELRCDPISGHTALYWYRQSLGQGLEFLIYFQGNSAPDKSGLPSDRFSAERTGGSVSTLTIQRTQQEDSAVYLCASSLGEGVSYGYTFGSGTRLTVV.

This clonotype showed up just once. The genes are TRBV7-2 and TRBJ1-1; D may be TRBD1 (5 bases). The CDR3 sequence is 13 residues long. Trimming cost V 5 bases and J 1 base, with 8 bases left between them. From germline, CDR1 is SGHTA and CDR2 FQGNSA. This CDR3 is CASSQDRNTEAFF. DNA of the CDR3: TGTGCCAGCAGCCAAGACAGGAACACTGAAGCTTTCTTT.

This chain connects TRBV5-4 to TRBJ1-2; 7 nucleotides line up with TRBD1. With 5 bases clipped from V and 5 bases from J, the junction kept 6 bases outside the gene matches. In germline, CDR1 is SGHNT, CDR2 YYREEE (reference sequence). CDR3 size: 13 residues. CDR3 amino acids: CASRSQGDYGYTF. CDR3 bases: TGTGCCAGCAGGTCCCAGGGGGATTATGGCTACACCTTC. Full variable domain (outside the CDR3, taken from reference TRBV5-4 and TRBJ1-2): ETGVTQSPTHLIKTRGQQVTLRCSSQSGHNTVSWYQQALGQGPQFIFQYYREEENGRGNFPPRFSGLQFPNYSSELNVNALELDDSALYLCASRSQGDYGYTFGSGTRLTVV.

This clonotype has a handful of counts. The chain combines TRBV19 with TRBJ1-6, with unresolved D. The length of the CDR3 is 14 residues. V was trimmed by 5 bases and J by 8 bases, leaving 13 bases between them. Germline values: CDR1 LNHDA, CDR2 SQIVND (reference sequence). The CDR3 nucleotides are TGTGCCAGTAGTCCCCGGGCGAGGGATTCACCCCTCCACTTT. Its protein is CASSPRARDSPLHF.

V is TRBV19 and J is TRBJ1-1, with D unresolved. The V end lost 4 bases, the J end lost 0 bases, and 15 bases lay between the germline ends. The CDR3 is made up of 16 amino acids. Per the germline V gene, CDR1 is LNHDA and CDR2 is SQIVND (reference sequence). The CDR3 DNA follows: TGTGCCAGTAGTACGCCGGTTCGGACCGTGAACACTGAAGCTTTCTTT. As protein: CASSTPVRTVNTEAFF.

The rearrangement joins TRBV20-1 to TRBJ1-2; D perhaps matches TRBD1 (6 bases). The CDR3 spans 12 residues. Trimming took 1 base from V and 8 from J, leaving 11 bases between them. Per the germline V gene, CDR1 is DFQATT and CDR2 is SNEGSKA (reference sequence). Here the CDR3 reads CSARVPGDGYTF. The CDR3 DNA sequence: TGCAGTGCTAGAGTGCCAGGGGACGGCTACACCTTC.

In its sample, this clonotype was seen a few times. The genes are TRBV25-1 and TRBJ2-4; no clear D. Trimming pared 2 bases from V and 4 bases from J, leaving 9 bases between. Germline V gene lookup returns CDR1 MGHDK and CDR2 SYGVNS. This CDR3 contains 14 residues. The CDR3 spells CASSEEAWKNIQYF. Here the CDR3 DNA reads TGTGCCAGCAGTGAAGAGGCGTGGAAAAACATTCAGTACTTC.

The chain couples TRBV2 to TRBJ1-2; TRBD1 aligns across 7 bases. This CDR3 contains 12 residues. Germline V gene lookup returns CDR1 SNHLY and CDR2 FYNNEI. The J segment lost 5 bases and the V segment lost 6 bases, leaving 3 bases of the junction unmatched. The CDR3 nucleotides read TGTGCCAGCAGCCCAGGGGGTTATGGCTACACCTTC. Residues: CASSPGGYGYTF.

This chain connects TRBV27 to TRBJ2-2; no reliable D call. Trimming stripped 5 bases from V and 0 bases from J, with 4 bases between. Germline CDR1 reads MNHEY; CDR2 reads SMNVEV (reference sequence). The CDR3 is made up of 13 amino acids. The CDR3, as DNA: TGTGCCAGCAGTCATACGAACACCGGGGAGCTGTTTTTT. This translates into CASSHTNTGELFF.

The chain couples TRBV5-1 to TRBJ1-5, with 7 bases identical to TRBD1. This CDR3 spans 14 amino acids. From germline, CDR1 is SGHRS and CDR2 YFSETQ. Trimming took 4 bases from V and 1 from J; bases not matched to a gene: 2. The CDR3 protein is CASSPTGSNQPQHF. CDR3 DNA sequence: TGCGCCAGCAGCCCGACAGGGAGCAATCAGCCCCAGCATTTT.

CDR3 coding DNA: TGTGCCAGCAGCCCGGGAGAATACAATGAGCAGTTCTTC. Protein sequence: CASSPGEYNEQFF. The V and J genes are TRBV7-7 and TRBJ2-1; D perhaps matches TRBD2 (6 bases). The CDR3 consists of 13 residues. The V and J ends lost 5 bases and 4 bases respectively, with 9 bases between them. CDR1 and CDR2 from the germline V gene are SSHAT and FNYEAQ (reference sequence).

The V and J genes are TRBV27 and TRBJ2-5; D is possibly TRBD2 (6 bases). The CDR3 is 18 residues long. V lost 5 bases and J lost 2, with 24 bases in between. From germline, CDR1 is MNHEY and CDR2 SMNVEV (reference sequence). The DNA for the CDR3 is TGTGCCAGCAGTCCCGGAAAGCTAGCGATGTCTTTACAAGAGACCCAGTACTTC. Translating it yields CASSPGKLAMSLQETQYF.

The count of this clonotype is one. The rearrangement links TRBV28 to TRBJ2-3; D is unresolved. This CDR3 has 11 amino acids. Germline lookup yields CDR1 MDHEN and CDR2 SYDVKM. Trimming cost V 2 bases and J 6 bases, with 3 bases left between them. The CDR3 region has the DNA TGTGCCAGCAGTTTAGACGATACGCAGTATTTT. It is translated as CASSLDDTQYF.

This clonotype was recorded a few times. The chain recombines TRBV6-2 or TRBV6-3 with TRBJ1-5; no reliable D call. The CDR3 is 11 amino acids. Germline assignment: CDR1 MNHEY and CDR2 SVGEGT. The V end was cut by 2 bases, the J end by 12 bases, with 8 bases between. Written as DNA, the CDR3 is TGTGCCAGCAGTTACGGGGTACTCCAGCATTTT. The encoded protein is CASSYGVLQHF.

V usage is TRBV28 and J usage is TRBJ2-1; TRBD2 aligns across 7 bases. The CDR3 is made up of 15 amino acids. The V gene end was trimmed by 4 bases and the J gene end by 6 bases; junction bases not matched to a gene: 9. Germline V gene data show CDR1 as MDHEN and CDR2 as SYDVKM. The CDR3 sequence is CASSWRRLAGNEQFF. The CDR3, as DNA: TGTGCCAGCAGTTGGAGGAGACTAGCTGGCAATGAGCAGTTCTTC.

The CDR3 loop reads CSARKDPANNSPLHF. The CDR3 DNA follows: TGCAGTGCTAGAAAGGATCCTGCTAATAATTCACCCCTCCACTTT. J is TRBJ1-6 and V is TRBV20-1, with D unclear. The CDR3 is made up of 15 amino acids. V was cut by 2 bases and J by 5 bases, with 13 bases left in between. In germline, CDR1 is DFQATT, CDR2 SNEGSKA (reference sequence).

The rearrangement joins TRBV20-1 to TRBJ1-2; D is ambiguous. Per germline, CDR1 DFQATT and CDR2 SNEGSKA (reference sequence). V was cut by 1 base and J by 2 bases, with 8 bases left in between. The CDR3 is 13 residues long. Here the CDR3 DNA reads TGCAGTGCTAGAGGGGGTACCAACTATGGCTACACCTTC. Its protein product is CSARGGTNYGYTF.

This clonotype was detected only once. No conserved phenylalanine or tryptophan ends this CDR3, so it is likely a read error. This chain links TRBV7-2 with TRBJ2-7; TRBD2 might be the D (6 bases). This CDR3 has 16 residues. The germline V gene has CDR1 SGHTA and CDR2 FQGNSA. V lost 2 bases to trimming and J lost 4 bases, with 18 bases between them. CDR3 DNA: TGTGCCAGCAGCTTATCCGCCCCTAGCGCCCGGTACGAGCAGTACTAC. Amino acid sequence: CASSLSAPSARYEQYY.

The chain links TRBV20-1 to TRBJ2-1; a possible D gene is TRBD2 (6 bases). Trimming removed 3 bases from V and 5 bases from J, with 17 bases in between. Germline V lookup: CDR1 DFQATT, CDR2 SNEGSKA (reference sequence). This CDR3 contains 15 residues. The CDR3 nucleotides read TGCAGTGCTAGGGGCTGGCGACTAGGGAACAATGAGCAGTTCTTC. It yields the protein CSARGWRLGNNEQFF.

V gene TRBV19 combines with J gene TRBJ2-1, with a possible D match to TRBD1 (5 bases). Between the trimmed V and J ends, which lost 3 bases and 9 bases, there was a span of 15 bases. The CDR3 is 14 amino acids. Germline-derived CDR1 and CDR2 are LNHDA and SQIVND (reference sequence). The DNA for the CDR3 is TGTGCCAGTAGTATTAGCCAGGGTCCGCGTGAGCAGTTCTTC. Its translation: CASSISQGPREQFF.